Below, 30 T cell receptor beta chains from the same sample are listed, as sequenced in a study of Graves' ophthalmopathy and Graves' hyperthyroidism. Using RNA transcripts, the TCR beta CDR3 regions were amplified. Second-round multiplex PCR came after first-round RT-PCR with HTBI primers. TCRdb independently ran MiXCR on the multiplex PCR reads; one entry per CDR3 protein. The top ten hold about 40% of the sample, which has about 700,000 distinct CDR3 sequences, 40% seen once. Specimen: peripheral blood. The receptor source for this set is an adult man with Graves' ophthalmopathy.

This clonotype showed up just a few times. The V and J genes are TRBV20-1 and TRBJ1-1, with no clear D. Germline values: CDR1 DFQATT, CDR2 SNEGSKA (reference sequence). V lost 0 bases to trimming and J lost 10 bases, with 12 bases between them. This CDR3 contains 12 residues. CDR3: CSARDPPERAFF. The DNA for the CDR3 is TGCAGTGCTAGAGATCCTCCTGAGAGAGCTTTCTTT.

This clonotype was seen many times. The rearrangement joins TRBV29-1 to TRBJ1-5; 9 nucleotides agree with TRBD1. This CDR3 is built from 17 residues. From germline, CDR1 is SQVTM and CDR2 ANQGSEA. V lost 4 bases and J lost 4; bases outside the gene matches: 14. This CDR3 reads CSVVETGGTGSNQPQHF. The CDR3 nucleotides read TGCAGCGTTGTAGAGACCGGAGGGACAGGGAGTAATCAGCCCCAGCATTTT.

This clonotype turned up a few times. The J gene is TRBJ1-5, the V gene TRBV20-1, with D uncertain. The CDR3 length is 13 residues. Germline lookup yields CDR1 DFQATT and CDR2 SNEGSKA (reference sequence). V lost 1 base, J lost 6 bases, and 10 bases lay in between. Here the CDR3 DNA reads TGCAGTGCTAGAGTGCCTGGCGGTCAGCCCCAGCATTTT. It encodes CSARVPGGQPQHF.

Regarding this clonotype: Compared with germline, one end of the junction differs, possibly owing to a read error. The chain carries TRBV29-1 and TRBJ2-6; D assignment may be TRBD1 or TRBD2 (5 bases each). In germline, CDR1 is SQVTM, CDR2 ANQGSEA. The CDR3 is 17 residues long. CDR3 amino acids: CGVELSRGASGANVLTF. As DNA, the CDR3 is TGCGGCGTTGAATTGTCAAGAGGGGCCTCTGGGGCCAACGTCCTGACTTTC.

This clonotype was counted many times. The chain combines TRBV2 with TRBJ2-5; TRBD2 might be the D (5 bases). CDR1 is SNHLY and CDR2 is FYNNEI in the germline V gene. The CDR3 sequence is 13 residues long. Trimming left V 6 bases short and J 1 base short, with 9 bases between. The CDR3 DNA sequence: TGTGCCAGCAGGAGGACTGGCCAAGAGACCCAGTACTTC. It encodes CASRRTGQETQYF.

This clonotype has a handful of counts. This CDR3 reads CASSDTFAGYEQYF. Here the CDR3 DNA reads TGTGCCAGCAGTGATACCTTTGCGGGCTACGAGCAGTACTTC. The genes are TRBV9 and TRBJ2-7; the D gene is possibly TRBD2 (5 bases). Trimming cost V 5 bases and J 3 bases, with 15 bases left between them. This CDR3 has 14 residues. Germline V gene lookup returns CDR1 SGDLS and CDR2 YYNGEE.

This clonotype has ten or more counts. This chain's CDR3 is CASSPRGQFNQPQHF. As DNA, the CDR3 is TGTGCCAGCAGTCCCCGGGGACAGTTCAATCAGCCCCAGCATTTT. The genes are TRBV2 and TRBJ1-5; 7 nucleotides agree with TRBD1. CDR1 is SNHLY and CDR2 is FYNNEI in the germline V gene. The CDR3 runs to 15 residues. With 5 bases clipped from V and 3 bases from J, the junction kept 7 bases outside the gene matches.

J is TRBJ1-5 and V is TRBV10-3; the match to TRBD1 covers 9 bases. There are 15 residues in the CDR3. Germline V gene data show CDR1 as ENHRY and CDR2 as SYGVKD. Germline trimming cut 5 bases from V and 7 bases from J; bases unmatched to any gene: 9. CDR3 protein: CAISMLTGGKQPQHF. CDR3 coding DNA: TGTGCCATCAGTATGTTGACAGGGGGGAAGCAGCCCCAGCATTTT.

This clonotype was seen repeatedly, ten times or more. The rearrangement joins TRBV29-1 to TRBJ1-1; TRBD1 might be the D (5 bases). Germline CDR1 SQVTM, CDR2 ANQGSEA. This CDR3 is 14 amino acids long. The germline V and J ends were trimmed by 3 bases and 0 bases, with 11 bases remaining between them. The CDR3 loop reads CSVDGTGLNTEAFF. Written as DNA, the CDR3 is TGCAGCGTTGATGGGACGGGACTGAACACTGAAGCTTTCTTT.

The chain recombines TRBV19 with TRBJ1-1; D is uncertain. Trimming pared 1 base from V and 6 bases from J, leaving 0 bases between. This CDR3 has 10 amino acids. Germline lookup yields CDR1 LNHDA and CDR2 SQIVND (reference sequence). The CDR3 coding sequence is TGTGCCAGTAGTATAGCTGAAGCTTTCTTT. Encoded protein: CASSIAEAFF.

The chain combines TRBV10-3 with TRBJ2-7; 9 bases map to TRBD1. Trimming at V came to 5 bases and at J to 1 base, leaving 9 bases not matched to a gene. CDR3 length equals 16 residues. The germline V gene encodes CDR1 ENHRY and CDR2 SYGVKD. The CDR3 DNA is TGTGCCATCAGTACAGGTCCGGGACAGGGTTCCTACGAGCAGTACTTC. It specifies CAISTGPGQGSYEQYF.

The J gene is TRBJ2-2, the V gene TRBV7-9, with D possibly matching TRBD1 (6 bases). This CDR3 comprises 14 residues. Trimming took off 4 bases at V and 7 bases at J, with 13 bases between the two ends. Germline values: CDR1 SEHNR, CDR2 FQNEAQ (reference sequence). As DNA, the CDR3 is TGTGCCAGCAGCTCTACAGGGTCCGACGGGGAGCTGTTTTTT. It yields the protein CASSSTGSDGELFF.

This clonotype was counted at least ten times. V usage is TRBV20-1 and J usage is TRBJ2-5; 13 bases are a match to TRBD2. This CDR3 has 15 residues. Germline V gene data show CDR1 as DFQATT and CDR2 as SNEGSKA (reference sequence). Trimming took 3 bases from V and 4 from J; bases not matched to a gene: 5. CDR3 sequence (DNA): TGCAGTGCTAGTAGACTAGCGGGGGGATTAGAGACCCAGTACTTC. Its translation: CSASRLAGGLETQYF.

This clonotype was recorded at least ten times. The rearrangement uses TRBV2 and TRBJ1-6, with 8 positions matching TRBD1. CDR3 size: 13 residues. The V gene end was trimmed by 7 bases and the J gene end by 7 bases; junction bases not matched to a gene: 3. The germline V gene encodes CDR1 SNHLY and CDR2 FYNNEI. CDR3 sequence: CASMYRGNSPLHF. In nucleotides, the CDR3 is TGTGCCAGCATGTACAGGGGGAATTCACCCCTCCACTTT.

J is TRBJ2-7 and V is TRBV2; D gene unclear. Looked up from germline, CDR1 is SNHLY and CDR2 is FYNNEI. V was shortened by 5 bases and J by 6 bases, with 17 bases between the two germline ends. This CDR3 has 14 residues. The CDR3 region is CASSYSARPGEQYF. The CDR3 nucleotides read TGTGCCAGCAGTTATTCCGCCCGACCTGGCGAGCAGTACTTC.

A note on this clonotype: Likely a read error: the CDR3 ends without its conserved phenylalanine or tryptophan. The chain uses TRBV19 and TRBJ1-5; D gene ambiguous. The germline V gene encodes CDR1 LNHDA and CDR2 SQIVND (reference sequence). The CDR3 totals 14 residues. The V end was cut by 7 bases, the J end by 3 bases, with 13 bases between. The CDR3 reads CASTPKGFNQPQHC. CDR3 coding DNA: TGTGCCAGTACCCCCAAGGGTTTCAATCAGCCCCAGCATTGT.

The CDR3 DNA reads as TGTGCCAGCGATCTCAGGGGTAGCTCCTACGAGCAGTACTTC. Translated: CASDLRGSSYEQYF. V and J are TRBV2 and TRBJ2-7; D might be TRBD1 (6 bases). Deletions cut 8 bases from V and 0 bases from J, with 14 bases between. This CDR3 is built from 14 residues. Germline assignment: CDR1 SNHLY and CDR2 FYNNEI.

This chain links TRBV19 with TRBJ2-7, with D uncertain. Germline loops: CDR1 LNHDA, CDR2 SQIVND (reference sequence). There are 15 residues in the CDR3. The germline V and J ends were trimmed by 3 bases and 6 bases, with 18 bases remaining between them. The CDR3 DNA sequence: TGTGCCAGTAGTATTGCAGCCCTAAGGACGTCCGAGCAGTACTTC. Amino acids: CASSIAALRTSEQYF.

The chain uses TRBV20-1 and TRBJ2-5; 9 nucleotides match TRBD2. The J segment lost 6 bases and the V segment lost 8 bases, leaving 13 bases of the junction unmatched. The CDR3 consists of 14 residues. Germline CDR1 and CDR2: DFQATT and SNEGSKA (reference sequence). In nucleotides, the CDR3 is TGCAGTAGCTCAACGGCGGGGGGGGAAAAGACCCAGTACTTC. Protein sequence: CSSSTAGGEKTQYF.

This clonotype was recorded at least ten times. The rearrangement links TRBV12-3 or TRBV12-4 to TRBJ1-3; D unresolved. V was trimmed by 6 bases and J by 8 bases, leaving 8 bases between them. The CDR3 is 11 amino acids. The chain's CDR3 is CASRMSHTIYF. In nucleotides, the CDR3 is TGTGCCAGCAGGATGTCGCACACCATATATTTT.

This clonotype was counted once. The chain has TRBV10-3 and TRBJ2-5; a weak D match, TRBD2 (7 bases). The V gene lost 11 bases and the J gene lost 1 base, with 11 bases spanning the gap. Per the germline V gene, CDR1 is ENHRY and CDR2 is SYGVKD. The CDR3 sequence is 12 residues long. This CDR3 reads CAGGGLQETQYF. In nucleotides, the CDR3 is TGTGCCGGGGGGGGGCTCCAAGAGACCCAGTACTTC.

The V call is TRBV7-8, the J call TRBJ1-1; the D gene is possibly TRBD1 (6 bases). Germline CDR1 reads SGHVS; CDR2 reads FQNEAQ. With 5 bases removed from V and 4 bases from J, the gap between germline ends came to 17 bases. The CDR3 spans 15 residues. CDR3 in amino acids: CASSQSGVRATEAFF. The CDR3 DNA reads TGTGCCAGCAGCCAATCAGGGGTCAGGGCCACTGAAGCTTTCTTT.

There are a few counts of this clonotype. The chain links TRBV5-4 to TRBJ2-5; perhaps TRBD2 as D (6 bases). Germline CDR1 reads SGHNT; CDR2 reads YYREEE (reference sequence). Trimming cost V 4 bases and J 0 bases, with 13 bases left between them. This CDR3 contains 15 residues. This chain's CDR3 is CASSLDSGDQETQYF. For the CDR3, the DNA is TGTGCCAGCAGCCTGGATAGCGGAGACCAAGAGACCCAGTACTTC.

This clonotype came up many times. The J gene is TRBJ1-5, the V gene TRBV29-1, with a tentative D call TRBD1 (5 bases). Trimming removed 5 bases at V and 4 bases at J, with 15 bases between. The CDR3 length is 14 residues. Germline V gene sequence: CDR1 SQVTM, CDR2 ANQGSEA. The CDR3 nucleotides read TGCAGCGTTACCGACGGGGGGGGAAATCAGCCCCAGCATTTT. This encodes CSVTDGGGNQPQHF.

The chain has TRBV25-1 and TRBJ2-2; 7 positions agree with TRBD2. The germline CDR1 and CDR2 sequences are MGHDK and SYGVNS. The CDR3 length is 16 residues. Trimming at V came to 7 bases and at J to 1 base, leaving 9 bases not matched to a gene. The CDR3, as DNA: TGTGCCAGCACCGCCGGGGGGATCTTGAACACCGGGGAGCTGTTTTTT. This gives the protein CASTAGGILNTGELFF.

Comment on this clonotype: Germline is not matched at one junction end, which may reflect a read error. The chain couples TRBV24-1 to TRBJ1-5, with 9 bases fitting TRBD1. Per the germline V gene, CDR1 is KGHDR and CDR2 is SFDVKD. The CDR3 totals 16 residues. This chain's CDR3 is CASSPGQGSRNQPQHF. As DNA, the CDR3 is TGTGCCAGCAGTCCGGGACAGGGTAGTCGGAATCAGCCCCAGCATTTT.

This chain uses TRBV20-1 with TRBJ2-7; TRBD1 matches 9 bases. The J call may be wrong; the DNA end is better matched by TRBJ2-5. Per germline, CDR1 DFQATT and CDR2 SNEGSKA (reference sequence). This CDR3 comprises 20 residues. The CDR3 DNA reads TGCGGGGGACAGGGAAGAGGGCACGAGCAAGAAACCGGGTACCAAGAGACCCAGTACTTC. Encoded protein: CGGQGRGHEQETGYQETQYF.

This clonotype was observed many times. DNA for the CDR3: TGCAGCGTTGTCGTCAGTCTGAACACCGGGGAGCTGTTTTTT. Translated, it gives CSVVVSLNTGELFF. V is TRBV29-1 and J is TRBJ2-2; no reliable D call. In germline, CDR1 is SQVTM, CDR2 ANQGSEA. Between the trimmed V and J ends, which lost 4 bases and 1 base, there was a span of 10 bases. CDR3 length equals 14 residues.

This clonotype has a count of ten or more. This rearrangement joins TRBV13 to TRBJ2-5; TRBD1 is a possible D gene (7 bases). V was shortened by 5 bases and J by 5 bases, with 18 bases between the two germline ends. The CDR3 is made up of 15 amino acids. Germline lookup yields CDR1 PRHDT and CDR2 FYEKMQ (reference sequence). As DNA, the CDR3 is TGTGCCAGCAGCCGAGGGGGCGGGATGAGGGAGACCCAGTACTTC. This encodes CASSRGGGMRETQYF.

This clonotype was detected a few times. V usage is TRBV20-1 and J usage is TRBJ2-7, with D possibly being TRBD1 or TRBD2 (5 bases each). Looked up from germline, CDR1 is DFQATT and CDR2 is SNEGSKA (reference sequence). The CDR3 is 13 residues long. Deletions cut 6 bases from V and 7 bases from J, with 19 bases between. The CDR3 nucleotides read TGCAGTGCAACTAAGACAGCGGACGTGGAGCAGTACTTC. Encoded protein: CSATKTADVEQYF.